Below, 7 T cell receptor beta chains from the same sample are listed, as sequenced in a study of blood T cell repertoires in COVID-19. Profiling relied on immunoSEQ multiplex PCR, and the TCRdb table lists in-frame clones only, not all of them. The repertoire holds 250,000 to 350,000 clones, with 80% to 90% as singletons. The specimen sequenced was PBMCs or T cells enriched from blood (not recorded which). The receptors here all came from a woman in her 30s who had recovered from COVID-19.

The genes are TRBV7-6 and TRBJ1-6, with TRBD1 matching over 11 bases. Unmatched junction bases numbered 8, after V lost 4 bases and J lost 15 bases. Germline V gene sequence: CDR1 SGHVS, CDR2 FNYEAQ. The CDR3 is 14 residues long. The chain's CDR3 is CASSSPSGTGGLHF. CDR3 bases: TGTGCCAGCAGCTCGCCCTCCGGGACAGGGGGCCTCCACTTT. The variable domain in full, completed from reference TRBV7-6 and TRBJ1-6, reads GAGVSQSPRYKVTKRGQDVALRCDPISGHVSLYWYRQALGQGPEFLTYFNYEAQQDKSGLPNDRFSAERPEGSISTLTIQRTEQRDSAMYRCASSSPSGTGGLHFGNGTRLTVT.

The J gene is TRBJ1-4, the V gene TRBV7-9; weak D call: TRBD1 (5 bases). The germline V gene has CDR1 SEHNR and CDR2 FQNEAQ (reference sequence). The V end lost 5 bases, the J end lost 8 bases, and 15 bases lay between the germline ends. The length of the CDR3 is 14 residues. The CDR3 loop is CASSPETEGEKLFF. CDR3 in DNA: TGTGCCAGCAGCCCCGAGACGGAGGGGGAAAAACTGTTTTTT. Using reference TRBV7-9 and TRBJ1-4 for the parts outside the CDR3, the full variable domain is DTGVSQNPRHKITKRGQNVTFRCDPISEHNRLYWYRQTLGQGPEFLTYFQNEAQLEKSRLLSDRFSAERPKGSFSTLEIQRTEQGDSAMYLCASSPETEGEKLFFGSGTQLSVL.

The chain links TRBV4-2 to TRBJ2-5; 7 bases are a match to TRBD2. This CDR3 comprises 15 residues. J was trimmed by 5 bases and V by 4 bases; bases with no gene match: 10. Germline V gene sequence: CDR1 LGHNA, CDR2 YNFKEQ. The CDR3: CASSPPGAGYETQYF. CDR3 in DNA: TGTGCCAGCAGCCCGCCCGGAGCGGGGTACGAGACCCAGTACTTC.

V usage is TRBV10-3 and J usage is TRBJ2-3; the D gene is possibly TRBD2 (6 bases). Germline lookup yields CDR1 ENHRY and CDR2 SYGVKD. There are 11 residues in the CDR3. Between the trimmed V and J ends, which lost 3 bases and 11 bases, there was a span of 9 bases. This CDR3 is CAISDLGGQYF. The CDR3 region has the DNA TGTGCCATCAGTGACCTGGGAGGGCAGTATTTT.

This sequence joins TRBV2 and TRBJ2-7, with a tentative D call TRBD2 (6 bases). V gave up 7 bases and J gave up 2 bases, with 12 bases separating them. The CDR3 runs 13 residues. Germline CDR1 SNHLY, CDR2 FYNNEI. CDR3 nucleotide sequence: TGTGCCAGCACGGGACTTACTACCTACGAGCAGTACTTC. Protein: CASTGLTTYEQYF. Filled out from reference TRBV2 and TRBJ2-7, the complete variable domain reads EPEVTQTPSHQVTQMGQEVILRCVPISNHLYFYWYRQILGQKVEFLVSFYNNEISEKSEIFDDQFSVERPDGSNFTLKIRSTKLEDSAMYFCASTGLTTYEQYFGPGTRLTVT.

The chain links TRBV18 to TRBJ2-3; D not resolved. V lost 1 base and J 2 bases, leaving 4 bases between the germline ends. This CDR3 region has 13 residues. Germline V CDR1 and CDR2: KGHSH, LQKENI. The DNA for the CDR3 is TGTGCCAGCTCACCACTAATCACAGATACGCAGTATTTT. Residues: CASSPLITDTQYF.

The V call is TRBV18, the J call TRBJ1-2, with 8 bases that match TRBD1. The CDR3 extends over 13 amino acids. With 3 bases clipped from V and 3 bases from J, the junction kept 0 bases outside the gene matches. CDR1 is KGHSH and CDR2 is LQKENI in the germline V gene. Here the CDR3 reads CASSPGQDYGYTF. CDR3 sequence (DNA): TGTGCCAGCTCACCGGGACAGGACTATGGCTACACCTTC.